One and the same sample provided the 25 T cell receptor beta chains below, sequenced in a study of blood T cell repertoires in COVID-19. Libraries were prepared by immunoSEQ multiplex PCR; TCRdb keeps only in-frame clonotypes and omits some of them. The sample consists of around 170,000 clones, roughly four fifths of them appearing once. The sequencing input was peripheral blood. The receptors originated from a woman between 40 and 50 years old with acute or convalescent COVID-19.

The J gene is TRBJ2-7, the V gene TRBV11-2; possibly TRBD1 for D (5 bases). V dropped 1 base and J dropped 5 bases, with 12 bases sitting between them. This CDR3 region has 14 residues. Germline V lookup: CDR1 SGHAT, CDR2 FQNNGV. CDR3 in amino acids: CASSLVGVRDEQYF. CDR3 DNA: TGTGCCAGCAGCTTAGTGGGTGTCAGGGACGAGCAGTACTTC. Using reference TRBV11-2 and TRBJ2-7 for the parts outside the CDR3, the full variable domain is EAGVAQSPRYKIIEKRQSVAFWCNPISGHATLYWYQQILGQGPKLLIQFQNNGVVDDSQLPKDRFSAERLKGVDSTLKIQPAKLEDSAVYLCASSLVGVRDEQYFGPGTRLTVT.

This clone was seen more than once but under ten times. The J gene is TRBJ2-5, the V gene TRBV27, with TRBD2 as a possible D gene (6 bases). The length of the CDR3 is 15 residues. Trimming removed 5 bases from V and 5 bases from J, with 18 bases in between. Germline V gives CDR1 MNHEY, CDR2 SMNVEV (reference sequence). The CDR3 is CASSTTFGGMETQYF. CDR3 bases: TGTGCCAGCAGTACGACCTTCGGGGGAATGGAGACCCAGTACTTC.

The rearrangement joins TRBV30 to TRBJ1-4; D is undetermined. Looked up from germline, CDR1 is GTSNPN and CDR2 is SVGIG (reference sequence). There are 13 residues in the CDR3. Deletions cut 1 base from V and 4 bases from J, with 7 bases between. The CDR3 DNA sequence: TGTGCCTGGAGTGCACAAGATAATGAAAAACTGTTTTTT. This gives the protein CAWSAQDNEKLFF.

This chain links TRBV28 with TRBJ2-6; perhaps TRBD2 as D (6 bases). Germline loops: CDR1 MDHEN, CDR2 SYDVKM. Trimming removed 3 bases at V and 1 base at J, with 10 bases between. The CDR3 is made up of 16 amino acids. The CDR3 DNA reads TGTGCCAGCAGTTTCGGGGGAACTTCTGGGGCCAACGTCCTGACTTTC. Amino acids: CASSFGGTSGANVLTF.

The chain combines TRBV6-5 with TRBJ2-3, with TRBD1 as a possible D gene (6 bases). The CDR3 spans 14 residues. V shed 1 base and J shed 5 bases, with 10 bases lying between them. Germline V gene lookup returns CDR1 MNHEY and CDR2 SVGAGI. CDR3 amino acids: CASSYLAGVDTQYF. The CDR3 region has the DNA TGTGCCAGCAGTTACTTAGCAGGGGTAGATACGCAGTATTTT.

The J gene is TRBJ2-5, the V gene TRBV7-8, with D maybe TRBD2 (5 bases). Trimming stripped 3 bases from V and 5 bases from J, with 13 bases between. CDR3 length: 14 amino acids. CDR1 is SGHVS, CDR2 FQNEAQ, per germline. The CDR3 loop reads CASSFRWELETQYF. The CDR3 DNA is TGTGCCAGCAGCTTCAGGTGGGAGTTGGAGACCCAGTACTTC.

V usage is TRBV20-1 and J usage is TRBJ2-7; weak D call: TRBD2 (6 bases). The germline V gene encodes CDR1 DFQATT and CDR2 SNEGSKA (reference sequence). The CDR3 runs to 11 residues. CDR3 DNA: TGCAGAACAGCGGGCGTCTACGAGCAGTACTTC. It specifies CRTAGVYEQYF.

The gene calls are TRBV10-3 and TRBJ1-5; 10 bases align to TRBD1. After removal of 11 bases from V and 7 bases from J, the junction contained 8 bases not matched to a gene. CDR3 length: 13 residues. The germline gives CDR1 ENHRY, CDR2 SYGVKD. The CDR3 loop is CAVGTGEGQPQHF. In nucleotides, the CDR3 is TGTGCCGTCGGGACAGGGGAAGGACAGCCCCAGCATTTT.

The chain carries TRBV18 and TRBJ1-2; D gene ambiguous. The germline V gene has CDR1 KGHSH and CDR2 LQKENI. V was trimmed by 4 bases and J by 1 base, leaving 19 bases between them. This CDR3 comprises 17 residues. CDR3 region: CASSRNRGAADNYGYTF. In DNA form, the CDR3 reads TGTGCCAGCTCACGGAACCGAGGCGCGGCAGATAACTATGGCTACACCTTC.

The chain carries TRBV18 and TRBJ2-7; weak D call: TRBD1 (6 bases). The V and J ends lost 3 bases and 5 bases respectively, with 17 bases between them. CDR3 size: 15 residues. Germline V gene lookup returns CDR1 KGHSH and CDR2 LQKENI. In nucleotides, the CDR3 is TGTGCCAGCTCACCCGCAACAGGGTACTTAGACGAGCAGTACTTC. It specifies CASSPATGYLDEQYF.

The CDR3 spells CAGSPSGLRGGETQYF. The CDR3 bases are TGTGCCGGTAGTCCTAGCGGACTAAGAGGGGGAGAGACCCAGTACTTC. The chain uses TRBV28 and TRBJ2-5; D may be TRBD2 (7 bases). The ends were cut back, 11 bases at V and 4 bases at J, with 26 bases in the middle. The CDR3 is made up of 16 amino acids. CDR1 and CDR2 (germline): MDHEN, SYDVKM.

This sequence joins TRBV6-5 and TRBJ1-4; D perhaps matches TRBD1 (6 bases). V was trimmed by 6 bases and J by 4 bases, leaving 12 bases between them. CDR3 length: 14 residues. Germline CDR1 and CDR2: MNHEY and SVGAGI. CDR3 DNA: TGTGCCAGCAGAAGACAGGCTAATAATGAAAAACTGTTTTTT. It translates to CASRRQANNEKLFF.

CDR3 in DNA: TGTGCCAGCATCCGGGGTACCTACAATGAGCAGTTCTTC. Encoded protein: CASIRGTYNEQFF. This rearrangement joins TRBV7-9 to TRBJ2-1; D might be TRBD2 (5 bases). The CDR3 contains 13 residues. V was trimmed by 7 bases and J by 2 bases, leaving 9 bases between them. In germline, CDR1 is SEHNR, CDR2 FQNEAQ (reference sequence).

The V call is TRBV25-1, the J call TRBJ1-4; no reliable D call. Trimming removed 7 bases from V and 5 bases from J, with 8 bases in between. This CDR3 region has 12 residues. The V gene's germline CDR1 is MGHDK and CDR2 SYGVNS. CDR3 DNA sequence: TGTGCCAGCATGGGCGGGAATGAAAAACTGTTTTTT. Its protein product is CASMGGNEKLFF.

This chain links TRBV5-1 with TRBJ1-1, with 9 bases that match TRBD1. The junction had 7 bases not matched to a gene; V was cut back by 3 bases and J by 4 bases. The CDR3 totals 15 residues. The germline V gene encodes CDR1 SGHRS and CDR2 YFSETQ. The CDR3 loop reads CASSSRTGEATEAFF. CDR3 sequence (DNA): TGCGCCAGCAGCTCTCGGACAGGGGAGGCCACTGAAGCTTTCTTT.

J is TRBJ2-1 and V is TRBV7-6; 8 bases map to TRBD2. Germline-derived CDR1 and CDR2 are SGHVS and FNYEAQ. The CDR3 is made up of 15 amino acids. Trimming took 2 bases from V and 5 from J; bases not matched to a gene: 5. The CDR3 DNA follows: TGTGCCAGCAGCTTATCAGCGGGAGCTCACAATGAGCAGTTCTTC. It encodes CASSLSAGAHNEQFF.

The rearrangement joins TRBV28 to TRBJ2-3, with TRBD1 identical over 7 bases. CDR3 length: 13 residues. Germline V gives CDR1 MDHEN, CDR2 SYDVKM. J was trimmed by 6 bases and V by 6 bases; bases with no gene match: 6. Here the CDR3 DNA reads TGTGCCAGCAGGACAGGGTCAGTGGATACGCAGTATTTT. Its protein product is CASRTGSVDTQYF.

The chain is built from TRBV5-1 and TRBJ1-3; D remains unclear. The CDR3 sequence is 11 residues long. CDR1 is SGHRS, CDR2 YFSETQ, per germline. Deletions cut 4 bases from V and 4 bases from J, with 3 bases between. CDR3 region: CASSQGNTIYF. DNA of the CDR3: TGCGCCAGCAGCCAAGGAAACACCATATATTTT. The variable domain in full, completed from reference TRBV5-1 and TRBJ1-3, reads KAGVTQTPRYLIKTRGQQVTLSCSPISGHRSVSWYQQTPGQGLQFLFEYFSETQRNKGNFPGRFSGRQFSNSRSEMNVSTLELGDSALYLCASSQGNTIYFGEGSWLTVV.

This chain uses TRBV4-2 with TRBJ2-1, with 12 bases that match TRBD2. This CDR3 has 15 residues. After removal of 3 bases from V and 7 bases from J, the junction contained 4 bases not matched to a gene. In germline, CDR1 is LGHNA, CDR2 YNFKEQ. This CDR3 is CASSQTSGRRNEQFF. For the CDR3, the DNA is TGTGCCAGCAGCCAGACTAGCGGGAGAAGGAATGAGCAGTTCTTC.

This chain connects TRBV10-3 to TRBJ1-4; D is perhaps TRBD1 (5 bases). Per the germline V gene, CDR1 is ENHRY and CDR2 is SYGVKD. The V end lost 7 bases, the J end lost 3 bases, and 9 bases lay between the germline ends. The CDR3 covers 13 residues. The CDR3 DNA reads TGTGCCATCAACCAGGGTTCTAATGAAAAACTGTTTTTT. This codes for CAINQGSNEKLFF.

With regard to this clone: Other DNA sequences in this specimen translate into the identical CDR3. The chain carries TRBV6-5 and TRBJ2-7; D not certain. Per the germline V gene, CDR1 is MNHEY and CDR2 is SVGAGI. Deletions cut 4 bases from V and 1 base from J, with 8 bases between. The CDR3 loop spans 13 amino acids. CDR3 in DNA: TGTGCCAGCAGTTCCCTCCTATCCTACGAGCAGTACTTC. This encodes CASSSLLSYEQYF.

Details on this clone: Other DNA sequences in the same sample also yield this CDR3. The chain is built from TRBV2 and TRBJ1-5; the match to TRBD1 covers 10 bases. CDR3 length equals 14 residues. Germline V gene sequence: CDR1 SNHLY, CDR2 FYNNEI. With 6 bases clipped from V and 2 bases from J, the junction kept 1 base outside the gene matches. CDR3 region: CASRGTGGNQPQHF. CDR3 nucleotides: TGTGCCAGCAGGGGGACAGGGGGCAATCAGCCCCAGCATTTT. The whole variable domain, filled in from reference TRBV2 and TRBJ1-5, reads EPEVTQTPSHQVTQMGQEVILRCVPISNHLYFYWYRQILGQKVEFLVSFYNNEISEKSEIFDDQFSVERPDGSNFTLKIRSTKLEDSAMYFCASRGTGGNQPQHFGDGTRLSIL.

The rearrangement joins TRBV7-3 to TRBJ2-3; D is unclear. The germline gives CDR1 SGHTA, CDR2 FQGTGA. Trimming left V 5 bases short and J 6 bases short, with 9 bases between. This CDR3 contains 12 residues. The DNA for the CDR3 is TGTGCCAGCAGCCGATATCGGGATACGCAGTATTTT. Residues: CASSRYRDTQYF.

The genes are TRBV5-1 and TRBJ2-5, with 8 bases matching TRBD1. CDR1 and CDR2 from the germline V gene are SGHRS and YFSETQ. With V trimmed by 5 bases and J by 5 bases, 11 bases remained unmatched. This CDR3 has 15 amino acids. CDR3 coding DNA: TGCGCCAGCAGTTATTATGGACAGGGTCAGGAGACCCAGTACTTC. Protein: CASSYYGQGQETQYF.

This chain joins TRBV2 and TRBJ1-2; TRBD1 agrees at 8 bases. The CDR3 has 15 residues. CDR1 is SNHLY, CDR2 FYNNEI, per germline. J lost 6 bases, V lost 4 bases, and 10 bases had no gene match. The CDR3 spells CASSGGSGGLDGYTF. DNA of the CDR3: TGTGCCAGCAGTGGAGGCTCAGGGGGCCTGGATGGCTACACCTTC.